This section outlines one T cell receptor beta chain sequence together with its context. The antigen it binds to is not known. The source of the sample is a study of monozygotic twins with inflammatory bowel disease (dated by TCRdb to about 2019). The study in broad terms: A total of some 30 monozygotic twin pairs were included in the full study, comprising nine German pairs (four IBD-concordant, five IBD-discordant) and 19 IBD-discordant Danish pairs. The search for disease-associated traits relied mainly on comparing IBD patients with their genetically identical healthy co-twins within discordant pairs. Each individual had, on average, about 151 000 unique TCRalpha sequences and 181 000 unique TCRbeta sequences available for analysis.

Inclusive of the bounding cysteine and phenylalanine, the CDR3 is 15 residues long. The DNA is unrecorded. CDR1 and CDR2 (MNHNS, SASEGT) derive from the germline V gene. The library was obtained by 5' RACE. Preparation of each TCR library used approximately 4,000 ng of total RNA. For each sample, cDNA was synthesized in eight separate reactions using SMARTScribe reverse transcriptase. Unique molecular identifiers containing a 6-nucleotide sample barcode were introduced through template switching during cDNA synthesis. Two nested PCRs of approximately 16 and 10 cycles amplified the TCRalpha and TCRbeta cDNA, and bead purification followed each PCR. Before amplification, the cDNA was both treated with uracil DNA-glycosylase and purified with the QIAquick PCR purification kit. The second PCR was the step at which Illumina TruSeq-compatible adapters and sample-specific barcodes were added. TapeStation and Qubit were used to check library quality and concentration, and roughly 4.8 ng of each library went into the pool. Sequencing of the pooled libraries was done on an Illumina HiSeq2500 single-index Rapid Run using custom sequencing primers and 2 x 100 bp reads. Processing in the source paper ran as follows. MiGEC version 1.2.6 was used for UMI-based consensus assembly to correct PCR and sequencing errors. MiXCR version 2.1.1 handled V(D)J alignment, clonotype assembly and CDR3 extraction. To normalise gene usage, clonotype sharing and MAIT/NKT TCR abundance, the analysis used the top 1000, 10 000 and 20 000 clonotypes per sample. Diversity was computed as the inverse Simpson index with the vegan R package after downsampling to 27 000 UMIs. Paired Mann-Whitney U tests were applied to discordant twin pairs, with Benjamini-Hochberg correction for multiple testing. One entry per CDR3 protein sequence results from the TCRdb reprocessing of the reads, with DNA left out. These V and J calls derive from TCRdb rather than the authors' analysis. The sample table gives fewer than 550,000 distinct CDR3 sequences. The ten largest clones represent 2% to 3% of the sample.

Study-wide findings and limitations: A decrease in TCRbeta repertoire diversity, as measured by inverse Simpson index, was observed in IBD patients compared with their healthy co-twins. No single strong signal or clonotype linked to IBD turned up in the results, so the idea that one exists was not supported. Differing immunosuppressive treatments among patients may have added background noise and inter-individual variability to the repertoires. The analysis was unable to tell different T cell subtypes apart. Repertoire similarity did not differ between concordant and discordant twins, which could be due to limited statistical power. Fewer clonotypes were shared with other individuals by IBD patients than by healthy twins, most markedly in patients showing signs of disease activity.

From each donor, an approximately 2.5 ml peripheral blood sample was collected into PAXgene tubes and kept at -80 degrees C. Total RNA was isolated from whole blood with the PAXgene blood miRNA kit on an automated QIAcube, without T cell sorting. Deep TCRalpha and TCRbeta repertoire profiling with unique molecular barcoding was performed on peripheral blood of monozygotic twin pairs concordant or discordant for inflammatory bowel disease. Smoking habits were recorded for all twin pairs, and each individual was classified as a current, former or never smoker. Sequencing was performed on blood. Recombination joined TRBV6-1 with TRBJ2-3; the TCRdb call, TRBD2, lacks DNA for checking. The source is a human donor with ulcerative colitis or Crohn's disease, or a healthy co-twin of an affected twin (not recorded which). CDR3 region: CASRPLATSTDTQYF.